The next 2 T cell receptor beta chains were all read from a single sample in a study of blood T cell repertoires in COVID-19. Profiled with immunoSEQ multiplex PCR; TCRdb holds only in-frame clones, not every one. Altogether more than 300,000 clones are present, roughly 85% being singletons, with the ten largest covering under 6.5%. The sequenced material came from PBMCs or T cells enriched from blood (not recorded which). All receptors come from a young woman who had recovered from COVID-19.

The rearrangement joins TRBV7-8 to TRBJ2-2, with 9 bases lining up with TRBD1. The germline CDR1 and CDR2 sequences are SGHVS and FQNEAQ. With 6 bases clipped from V and 3 bases from J, the junction kept 5 bases outside the gene matches. The CDR3 length is 15 residues. The CDR3 region has the DNA TGTGCCAGCAGACCGGGACAGGGATACACCGGGGAGCTGTTTTTT. It encodes CASRPGQGYTGELFF.

This rearrangement joins TRBV5-1 to TRBJ1-6, with 8 bases lining up with TRBD1. CDR1 is SGHRS, CDR2 YFSETQ, per germline. The CDR3 spans 15 residues. V shed 4 bases and J 9 bases; nucleotides not matched to a gene: 9. CDR3 amino acids: CASSVGAGGSSPLHF. In DNA form, the CDR3 reads TGCGCCAGCAGCGTGGGGGCAGGGGGCAGTTCACCCCTCCACTTT.